This T cell receptor beta chain emerged from a study of OX40 agonist ivuxolimab in advanced cancers. Study as a whole: Prior therapy, whether anti-PD-1, anti-PD-L1 or anti-CTLA-4, was allowed, and 30% to 40% had some.

CDR3 length equals 14 residues. The germline V and J ends were trimmed by 2 bases and 7 bases, with 12 bases remaining between them. Germline V lookup: CDR1 SGHVS, CDR2 FNYEAQ. The data were produced by immunoSEQ multiplex PCR, yet TCRdb's version contains in-frame clones alone and is incomplete. This table has about 58,000 clones, more than 70% appearing once. The chain joins TRBV7-6 to TRBJ2-1, with D possibly TRBD2 on 5 matching bases. This sample comprised CD4+ or CD8+ T cells sorted from blood, obtained in a trial of the OX40 agonist ivuxolimab. The receptor's source is an adult with an advanced solid tumor such as melanoma, head and neck, liver or kidney cancer. CDR3 sequence (DNA): TGTGCCAGCAGCTTATTCGAGGGTCGGAATGAGCAGTTCTTC. Translating gives CASSLFEGRNEQFF.